This T cell receptor beta chain was documented in a study of control samples from healthy donors and cancer patients. Losses at the gene ends were 4 bases for V and 0 bases for J; bases not matched to a gene: 3. The CDR3 runs to 15 residues. The V gene's germline CDR1 is SGHRS and CDR2 YFSETQ. Using immunoSEQ multiplex PCR, the repertoire was profiled, and TCRdb retains in-frame clones only, with some absent. The repertoire holds more than 95,000 clones, 85% to 95% seen once, with less than 10% in the top ten. The sequenced sample consisted of blood. This clonotype was obtained from a man between 18 and 35 years old in good health. The chain combines TRBV5-1 with TRBJ1-2; 10 bases are a match to TRBD1. Here the CDR3 reads CASSPGTGANYGYTF. In DNA, the CDR3 is TGCGCCAGCAGCCCGGGGACAGGGGCTAACTATGGCTACACCTTC.